Listed below are T cell receptor beta chains from one sample, sequenced in a study of response to subunit inactivated influenza vaccine. One entry per CDR3 protein results from TCRdb running MiXCR on the RT-PCR reads. This sample has 400,000 to 650,000 distinct CDR3 sequences, with 6% to 9% found just once. The material was PBMCs from blood, obtained about 24 months after vaccination. Receptors were obtained from a man between 50 and 75 years old who received an inactivated influenza vaccine. Both conserved end residues are part of each CDR3. A D gene is named only where the DNA matches it firmly. Size values are once, few and many counts, or a class for expanded clones, and some rows have none.

abundance	v_gene	d_gene	len	j_gene	CDR3nt	CDR3aa
few	TRBV20-1	TRBD1	17	TRBJ2-5	TGCAGTGCTAGAGAAGGATTCTGGCAGGGGGCACGGGAGACCCAGTACTTC	CSAREGFWQGARETQYF
few	TRBV6-5	TRBD1	16	TRBJ1-1	TGTGCCAGCAGTTCCGGGACAGGGACATGGGACACTGAAGCTTTCTTT	CASSSGTGTWDTEAFF
few	TRBV6-1	TRBD2	14	TRBJ2-1	TGTGCCAGCACCTCCGGGACTAGCCACAATGAGCAGTTCTTC	CASTSGTSHNEQFF
few	TRBV28	-	14	TRBJ2-7	TGTGCCAGCAGTCCCCACCGGTCGTCCTACGAGCAGTACTTC	CASSPHRSSYEQYF
-	TRBV20-1	TRBD1	14	TRBJ2-3	TGCAGTGCTAACAGGGGGTCCGGCACAGATACGCAGTATTTT	CSANRGSGTDTQYF
-	TRBV6-5	TRBD2	16	TRBJ2-7	TGTGCCAGCAGTTACCTGGGACTAGCTAAACCATACGAGCAGTACTTC	CASSYLGLAKPYEQYF
few	TRBV10-3	-	16	TRBJ2-5	TGTGCCCCGGCGACTTGGTACGGAGAGTCGAGGGAGACCCAGTACTTC	CAPATWYGESRETQYF
once	TRBV9	-	16	TRBJ2-3	TGTGCCAGCAGCTCCTCAGTGGCAGGTCTCCCAGATACGCAGTATTTT	CASSSSVAGLPDTQYF
-	TRBV20-1	-	11	TRBJ1-1	TGCAGTGCTAGAGATGTCCCCCTCGCTTTCTTT	CSARDVPLAFF
-	TRBV27	-	14	TRBJ2-7	TGTGCCAGCGGTTTATCATTCCAGGGCTACGAGCAGTACTTC	CASGLSFQGYEQYF
-	TRBV6-1	TRBD2	14	TRBJ2-7	TGTGCCAGCAGACCGGGACTAGCGTCTTACGAGCAGTACTTC	CASRPGLASYEQYF
-	TRBV18	-	13	TRBJ2-7	TGTGCCAGCTCACCCCGGAGCAGCGACGAGCAGTACTTC	CASSPRSSDEQYF
many	TRBV7-2	TRBD1	12	TRBJ2-7	TGTGCCAGCAGCGAGGACAGGGAACGTCAGTACTTC	CASSEDRERQYF
few	TRBV10-3	TRBD2	16	TRBJ2-3	TGTGCCATAACTAGCGGGGGGTCCTTTGGCACAGATACGCAGTATTTT	CAITSGGSFGTDTQYF
few	TRBV7-3	-	17	TRBJ2-3	TGTGCCAGCAGCTTAGTATTGGGCCCCCCGGGCACAGATACGCAGTATTTT	CASSLVLGPPGTDTQYF
-	TRBV6-5	TRBD1	16	TRBJ1-6	TGTGCCAGCAGTTACGAAGTGGGGACAGGGACCTCACCCCTCCACTTT	CASSYEVGTGTSPLHF
few	TRBV14	TRBD1	16	TRBJ2-7	TGTGCCAGCAGCCAAAGAGGACAGGGGGTCATCTACGAGCAGTACTTC	CASSQRGQGVIYEQYF
few	TRBV21-1	-	15	TRBJ2-4	TGTGCCAGCAGCAAAGGTTGGGCAGCACAAAACATTCAGTACTTC	CASSKGWAAQNIQYF
-	TRBV5-8	TRBD1	15	TRBJ2-5	TGTGCCAGCAGCGGGACAGGGGGCGGAGGGGAGACCCAGTACTTC	CASSGTGGGGETQYF
-	TRBV20-1	-	13	TRBJ2-2	TGCAGTGCTAGAACCAGGGACACCGGGGAGCTGTTTTTT	CSARTRDTGELFF
few	TRBV7-8	TRBD1	18	TRBJ1-3	TGTGCCAGCAGCTTAGTTTTTACCCTCAGGGGGCTTCCAAACACCATATATTTT	CASSLVFTLRGLPNTIYF
few	TRBV3-1	TRBD2	13	TRBJ2-1	TGTGCCAGCAGCCAAGAGCAGCGGGACCAGCAGTTCTTC	CASSQEQRDQQFF